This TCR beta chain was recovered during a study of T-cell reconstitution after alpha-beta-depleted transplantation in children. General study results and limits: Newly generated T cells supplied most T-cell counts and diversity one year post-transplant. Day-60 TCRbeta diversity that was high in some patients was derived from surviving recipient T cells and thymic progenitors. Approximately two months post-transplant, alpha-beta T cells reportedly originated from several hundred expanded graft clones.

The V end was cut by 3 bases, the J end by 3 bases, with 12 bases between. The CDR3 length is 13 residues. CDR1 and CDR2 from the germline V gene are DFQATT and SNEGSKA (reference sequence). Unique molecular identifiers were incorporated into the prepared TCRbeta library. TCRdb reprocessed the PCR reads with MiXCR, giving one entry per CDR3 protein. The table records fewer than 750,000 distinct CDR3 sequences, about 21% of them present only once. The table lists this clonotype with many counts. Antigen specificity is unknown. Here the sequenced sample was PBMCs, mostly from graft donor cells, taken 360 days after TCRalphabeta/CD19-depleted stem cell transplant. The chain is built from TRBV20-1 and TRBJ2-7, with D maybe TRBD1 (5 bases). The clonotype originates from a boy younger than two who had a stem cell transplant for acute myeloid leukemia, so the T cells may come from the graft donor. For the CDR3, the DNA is TGCAGTGCTAGGAGGACGACAGACTACGAGCAGTACTTC. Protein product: CSARRTTDYEQYF.